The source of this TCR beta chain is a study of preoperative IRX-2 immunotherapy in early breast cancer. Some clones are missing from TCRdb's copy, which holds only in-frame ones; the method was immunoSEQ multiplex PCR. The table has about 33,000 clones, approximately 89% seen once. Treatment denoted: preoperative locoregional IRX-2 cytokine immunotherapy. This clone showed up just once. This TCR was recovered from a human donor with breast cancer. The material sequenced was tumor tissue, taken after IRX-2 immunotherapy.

The CDR3 protein is CASSPRRGGNAGELFF. The CDR3 region has the DNA TGTGCCAGCTCACCCCGTCGAGGGGGAAATGCCGGGGAGCTGTTTTTT. This chain connects TRBV18 to TRBJ2-2; D perhaps matches TRBD1 (6 bases). This CDR3 spans 16 amino acids. The V end was cut by 3 bases, the J end by 6 bases, with 17 bases between. Germline assignment: CDR1 KGHSH and CDR2 LQKENI.